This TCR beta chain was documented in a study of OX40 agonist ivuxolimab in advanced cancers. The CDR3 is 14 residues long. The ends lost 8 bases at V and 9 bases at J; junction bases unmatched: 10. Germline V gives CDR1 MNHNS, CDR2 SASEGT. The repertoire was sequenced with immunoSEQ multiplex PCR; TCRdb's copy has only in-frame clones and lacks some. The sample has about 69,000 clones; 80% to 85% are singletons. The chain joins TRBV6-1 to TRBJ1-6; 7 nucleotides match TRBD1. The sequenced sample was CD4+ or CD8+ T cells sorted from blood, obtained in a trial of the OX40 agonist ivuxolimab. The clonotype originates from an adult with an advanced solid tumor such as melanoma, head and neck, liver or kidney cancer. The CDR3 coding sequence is TGTGCCAGCTGTCCGACAGGGACAATTTCACCCCTCCACTTT. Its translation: CASCPTGTISPLHF.